This passage covers 10 T cell receptor beta chains from one sample sequenced in a study of cytomegalovirus exposure and HLA in healthy donors (TCRdb year 2017). Library prep was done by the immunoSEQ multiplex PCR assay. For the multiplex PCR, a mixture combining 60 forward primers for TCR Vbeta segments and 13 reverse primers for TCR Jbeta segments was used. The immuneACCESS repertoire file appears here via TCRdb, limited to in-frame rearrangements. These files lack a portion of the clones; in checked studies, under half of the deficit traces to unresolved V genes, and the cause of the others is not known. Across this sample there are about 55,000 clones, with about 67% seen only once. 30% to 40% of the sample is taken by the ten largest. Input material: PBMCs. The origin of the receptors is a man between 40 and 49 years old in good health and CMV-seropositive.

The chain joins TRBV11-2 to TRBJ2-3, with 8 positions matching TRBD1. Germline-derived CDR1 and CDR2 are SGHAT and FQNNGV. CDR3 size: 14 residues. J lost 3 bases, V lost 5 bases, and 4 bases had no gene match. Written as DNA, the CDR3 is TGTGCCAGCAGCCTGGGACAGGCGACAGATACGCAGTATTTT. Protein product: CASSLGQATDTQYF.

The V gene is TRBV7-9, the J gene TRBJ1-5, with 7 bases that match TRBD1. This CDR3 has 15 residues. The germline V gene encodes CDR1 SEHNR and CDR2 FQNEAQ (reference sequence). V gave up 3 bases and J gave up 4 bases; unmatched junction bases: 6. CDR3 in amino acids: CASSFGGDRNQPQHF. The CDR3 nucleotides read TGTGCCAGCAGCTTCGGGGGGGACAGAAATCAGCCCCAGCATTTT.

This chain uses TRBV29-1 with TRBJ2-3; 7 bases fit TRBD1. The germline V gene encodes CDR1 SQVTM and CDR2 ANQGSEA. Losses at the gene ends were 6 bases for V and 2 bases for J; bases not matched to a gene: 8. The CDR3 spans 14 residues. CDR3 protein: CSVGQRGSTDTQYF. The DNA for the CDR3 is TGCAGCGTGGGACAGAGGGGTTCCACAGATACGCAGTATTTT.

V and J are TRBV2 and TRBJ1-2; 7 bases match TRBD1. The trim removed 1 base at V and 8 bases at J, leaving 7 bases unmatched. Germline V lookup: CDR1 SNHLY, CDR2 FYNNEI. The CDR3 is 14 residues long. CDR3 loop: CASSEGTGKGGYTF. CDR3 nucleotide sequence: TGTGCCAGCAGTGAAGGGACAGGCAAAGGGGGCTACACCTTC.

The chain employs TRBV5-1 and TRBJ1-1; no clear D gene. The germline V gene has CDR1 SGHRS and CDR2 YFSETQ. V gave up 2 bases and J gave up 0 bases, with 8 bases separating them. The CDR3 contains 14 residues. The CDR3, as DNA: TGCGCCAGCAGCTTCGCAGGTATGAACACTGAAGCTTTCTTT. This encodes CASSFAGMNTEAFF.

V gene TRBV5-6 combines with J gene TRBJ2-7; a weak D match, TRBD2 (6 bases). The germline V and J ends were trimmed by 4 bases and 7 bases, with 12 bases remaining between them. The CDR3 sequence is 12 residues long. Germline CDR1 reads SGHDT; CDR2 reads YYEEEE. This CDR3 is CASSRDSAEQYF. The CDR3 region has the DNA TGTGCCAGCAGCCGGGACTCTGCGGAGCAGTACTTC.

The J gene is TRBJ1-1, the V gene TRBV23-1; D is ambiguous. TRBV23-1 is known as an ORF, though its function is uncertain. The CDR3 totals 13 residues. Trimming took off 6 bases at V and 0 bases at J, with 8 bases between the two ends. DNA of the CDR3: TGCGCCAGCAGGAGACACGTGAACACTGAAGCTTTCTTT. It encodes CASRRHVNTEAFF.

Sample share makes this clone medium-sized. The chain links TRBV6-5 to TRBJ2-1; 9 positions match TRBD1. CDR1 is MNHEY and CDR2 is SVGAGI in the germline V gene. After removal of 6 bases from V and 7 bases from J, the junction contained 7 bases not matched to a gene. The CDR3 extends over 14 amino acids. The CDR3 bases are TGTGCCAGCAGCCAAGCGGACAGGGGAAATGAGCAGTTCTTC. This gives the protein CASSQADRGNEQFF.

The genes are TRBV5-1 and TRBJ2-3; 10 positions match TRBD1. The CDR3 totals 16 residues. CDR1 and CDR2 (germline): SGHRS, YFSETQ. Trimming took 4 bases from V and 0 from J; bases not matched to a gene: 5. CDR3: CASSLTGGLSTDTQYF. The CDR3 region has the DNA TGCGCCAGCAGCCTGACAGGGGGCCTAAGCACAGATACGCAGTATTTT.

This chain links TRBV2 with TRBJ2-7, with 10 bases matching TRBD1. CDR1 and CDR2 (germline): SNHLY, FYNNEI. The trim removed 8 bases at V and 0 bases at J, leaving 1 base unmatched. The CDR3 consists of 13 residues. In DNA, the CDR3 is TGTGCCAGCGGGGACAGGGGCTCCTACGAGCAGTACTTC. It yields the protein CASGDRGSYEQYF.